The 25 T cell receptor beta chains below all came from one sample that was sequenced in a study of T cells in narcolepsy. Assay used: immunoSEQ multiplex PCR; TCRdb lists only in-frame clones, some missing. Of around 30,000 clones in the sample, less than 90% were seen once. The sample comprised CD45RA- memory CD4+ T cells from PBMCs. The receptors were sampled from a human donor with narcolepsy.

The genes are TRBV7-2 and TRBJ1-2; 7 positions match TRBD1. Per the germline V gene, CDR1 is SGHTA and CDR2 is FQGNSA. This CDR3 spans 15 amino acids. Trimming at V came to 5 bases and at J to 4 bases, leaving 10 bases not matched to a gene. The CDR3 spells CASSIETGVGYGYTF. The CDR3 DNA reads as TGTGCCAGCAGCATAGAAACAGGGGTCGGCTATGGCTACACCTTC.

This sequence joins TRBV5-4 and TRBJ1-1; maybe TRBD1 (5 bases). Germline values: CDR1 SGHNT, CDR2 YYREEE (reference sequence). The CDR3 is 14 residues long. Trimming removed 0 bases at V and 1 base at J, with 7 bases between. CDR3 sequence (DNA): TGTGCCAGCAGCTTGGCCGGGGGGAACACTGAAGCTTTCTTT. Amino acids: CASSLAGGNTEAFF.

The J gene is TRBJ1-1, the V gene TRBV30; D is unclear. The CDR3 is made up of 15 amino acids. The V end lost 3 bases, the J end lost 4 bases, and 18 bases lay between the germline ends. The germline CDR1 and CDR2 sequences are GTSNPN and SVGIG (reference sequence). The CDR3 sequence: CAWSILGRRGTEAFF. The CDR3 bases are TGTGCCTGGAGCATCCTAGGTCGAAGAGGCACTGAAGCTTTCTTT.

The chain is built from TRBV2 and TRBJ1-2; D uncertain. Per germline, CDR1 SNHLY and CDR2 FYNNEI. V gave up 3 bases and J gave up 12 bases, with 14 bases separating them. The CDR3 is 12 amino acids. In DNA form, the CDR3 reads TGTGCCAGCAGTGAGACCGGGATGGGGAACACCTTC. Translated, it gives CASSETGMGNTF.

The J gene is TRBJ1-5, the V gene TRBV15; 10 nucleotides line up with TRBD1. The CDR3 is 16 amino acids. Germline loops: CDR1 LNHNV, CDR2 YYDKDF (reference sequence). J lost 5 bases, V lost 3 bases, and 7 bases had no gene match. The CDR3 DNA reads TGTGCCACCAGCAGGGGCCTAGGGACAGGGGATCAGCCCCAGCATTTT. Amino acids: CATSRGLGTGDQPQHF.

The CDR3 DNA reads as TGCGCCAGCAGCCAAGGGAGGCGAGCGGGGTTAAACACAGATACGCAGTATTTT. Translated, it gives CASSQGRRAGLNTDTQYF. This chain links TRBV4-1 with TRBJ2-3; 7 nucleotides match TRBD2. Germline trimming cut 1 base from V and 2 bases from J; bases unmatched to any gene: 12. The CDR3 has 18 residues. Germline CDR1 and CDR2: MGHRA and YSYEKL.

The chain recombines TRBV19 with TRBJ1-2; tentative D call: TRBD1 (5 bases). Trimming cost V 2 bases and J 3 bases, with 13 bases left between them. CDR3 length: 15 amino acids. CDR1 is LNHDA, CDR2 SQIVND, per germline (reference sequence). The chain's CDR3 is CASSIRDPKDYGYTF. CDR3 bases: TGTGCCAGTAGTATAAGGGACCCAAAGGACTATGGCTACACCTTC.

The chain links TRBV7-3 to TRBJ1-1; no reliable D call. V lost 6 bases and J lost 1, with 9 bases in between. CDR1 is SGHTA, CDR2 FQGTGA, per germline. CDR3 length: 13 residues. CDR3 DNA sequence: TGTGCCAGCAGTAAGCGGGAGAACACTGAAGCTTTCTTT. This codes for CASSKRENTEAFF.

The CDR3 reads CASMFERNYNEQFF. The DNA for the CDR3 is TGTGCCAGCATGTTTGAGCGGAACTACAATGAGCAGTTCTTC. The gene calls are TRBV6-1 and TRBJ2-1, with D possibly matching TRBD2 (5 bases). The CDR3 extends over 14 amino acids. The V and J ends lost 7 bases and 3 bases respectively, with 13 bases between them. The germline V gene has CDR1 MNHNS and CDR2 SASEGT.

The chain has TRBV6-6 and TRBJ1-2; D gene uncertain. The CDR3 spans 12 residues. Trimming removed 3 bases at V and 6 bases at J, with 8 bases between. CDR1 and CDR2 from the germline V gene are MNHNY and SVGAGI (reference sequence). The CDR3 region has the DNA TGTGCCAGCAGTTATTCAAGGAATGGCTACACCTTC. It encodes CASSYSRNGYTF.

V and J are TRBV11-3 and TRBJ2-3; TRBD2 is a possible D gene (5 bases). The CDR3 contains 15 residues. Germline CDR1 SGHNT, CDR2 YENEEA. V was pared by 1 base and J by 2 bases, with 10 bases between. This chain's CDR3 is CASSLGTDYTDTQYF. In DNA form, the CDR3 reads TGTGCCAGCAGCTTAGGGACTGACTACACAGATACGCAGTATTTT.

The chain links TRBV29-1 to TRBJ2-5; maybe TRBD1 (5 bases). The better agreement between TRBJ2-7 and the DNA end casts doubt on the J call. Germline CDR1 and CDR2: SQVTM and ANQGSEA. The CDR3 is made up of 14 amino acids. The CDR3 loop reads CSPRQKCSSYEQYF. The DNA of the CDR3 is TGCAGCCCAAGACAGAAATGTTCCTCCTACGAGCAGTACTTC.

The J gene is TRBJ1-2, the V gene TRBV29-1; D possibly corresponds to TRBD1 (6 bases). CDR3 length equals 14 residues. Germline V gene sequence: CDR1 SQVTM, CDR2 ANQGSEA. Trimming took 7 bases from V and 8 from J, leaving 23 bases between them. CDR3 DNA sequence: TGCAGCGCCGCAGACTCGGGGGGCTCGAAAGGCTACACCTTC. This codes for CSAADSGGSKGYTF.

A remark on this clone: The same CDR3 is also encoded by other DNA sequences in this sample. The rearrangement joins TRBV4-1 to TRBJ2-3; 11 bases align to TRBD2. Germline values: CDR1 MGHRA, CDR2 YSYEKL. The trim removed 4 bases at V and 9 bases at J, leaving 18 bases unmatched. The CDR3 sequence is 18 residues long. The CDR3, as DNA: TGCGCCAGCAGCCCCCTACGCGTGACTAGCGGGGCTGGGGACACGCAGTATTTT. It yields the protein CASSPLRVTSGAGDTQYF.

The chain uses TRBV19 and TRBJ2-4; possibly TRBD2 for D (6 bases). This CDR3 is built from 18 residues. V dropped 1 base and J dropped 0 bases, with 16 bases sitting between them. Germline CDR1 is LNHDA and CDR2 is SQIVND (reference sequence). CDR3 nucleotide sequence: TGTGCCAGTAGTATAGGTGGGGGGAGGCAATTAGCCAAAAACATTCAGTACTTC. This codes for CASSIGGGRQLAKNIQYF.

The rearrangement uses TRBV7-9 and TRBJ1-1, with 7 bases that match TRBD1. The germline CDR1 and CDR2 sequences are SEHNR and FQNEAQ (reference sequence). The V segment lost 0 bases and the J segment 4 bases; nucleotides outside the gene matches: 2. The CDR3 extends over 14 amino acids. For the CDR3, the DNA is TGTGCCAGCAGCTTAGCGACAGGGATCACTGAAGCTTTCTTT. Translating gives CASSLATGITEAFF. Full variable domain (missing parts from reference TRBV7-9 and TRBJ1-1): DTGVSQNPRHKITKRGQNVTFRCDPISEHNRLYWYRQTLGQGPEFLTYFQNEAQLEKSRLLSDRFSAERPKGSFSTLEIQRTEQGDSAMYLCASSLATGITEAFFGQGTRLTVV.

This sequence joins TRBV27 and TRBJ1-5, with a tentative D call TRBD1 (5 bases). Germline V gene lookup returns CDR1 MNHEY and CDR2 SMNVEV (reference sequence). Trimming pared 5 bases from V and 15 bases from J, leaving 23 bases between. The CDR3 is made up of 14 amino acids. CDR3 amino acids: CASSGHIGRGEMHF. In DNA form, the CDR3 reads TGTGCCAGCAGTGGACATATCGGACGCGGAGAGATGCATTTT.

The chain links TRBV2 to TRBJ1-5, with D unresolved. Germline V CDR1 and CDR2: SNHLY, FYNNEI. Trimming removed 2 bases at V and 0 bases at J, with 8 bases between. This CDR3 contains 15 residues. The CDR3 region is CASSEYGSSNQPQHF. CDR3 DNA: TGTGCCAGCAGTGAATATGGCAGTAGCAATCAGCCCCAGCATTTT.

This chain joins TRBV6-5 and TRBJ2-5; TRBD1 agrees at 8 bases. CDR1 and CDR2 (germline): MNHEY, SVGAGI. V was clipped by 2 bases and J by 2 bases; unmatched bases: 4. This CDR3 has 15 residues. CDR3 DNA sequence: TGTGCCAGCAGTTACCGTGACAGGGGACAAGAGACCCAGTACTTC. The encoded protein is CASSYRDRGQETQYF.

The chain carries TRBV13 and TRBJ1-2, with 10 bases matching TRBD1. The CDR3 is made up of 14 amino acids. CDR1 is PRHDT, CDR2 FYEKMQ, per germline (reference sequence). The V segment lost 9 bases and the J segment 8 bases; nucleotides outside the gene matches: 12. As DNA, the CDR3 is TGTGCCAGTAAGGGGACAGGGGAATTAGGGGGCTACACCTTC. This translates into CASKGTGELGGYTF.

The chain combines TRBV6-1 with TRBJ1-4; D unresolved. The CDR3 is made up of 12 amino acids. V lost 8 bases, J lost 4 bases, and 8 bases lay in between. In germline, CDR1 is MNHNS, CDR2 SASEGT. This chain's CDR3 is CASGGVNEKLFF. The CDR3 bases are TGTGCCAGCGGAGGAGTTAATGAAAAACTGTTTTTT.

This chain uses TRBV5-5 with TRBJ2-4; D ambiguous. The CDR3 is made up of 14 amino acids. Per germline, CDR1 SGHKS and CDR2 YYEKEE (reference sequence). V shed 4 bases and J shed 0 bases, with 8 bases lying between them. The CDR3 DNA reads as TGTGCCAGCAGCCCAGACTTAGCCAAAAACATTCAGTACTTC. Translating gives CASSPDLAKNIQYF.

This chain uses TRBV2 with TRBJ1-5; D not resolved. CDR1 is SNHLY and CDR2 is FYNNEI in the germline V gene. This CDR3 is 14 amino acids long. Trimming took off 3 bases at V and 5 bases at J, with 11 bases between the two ends. In DNA, the CDR3 is TGTGCCAGCAGTGATATAAGTACGGATCAGCCCCAGCATTTT. Its protein is CASSDISTDQPQHF.

The CDR3 here is CASSLGGGRDEKLFF. Here the CDR3 DNA reads TGCGCCAGCAGCTTGGGAGGGGGCAGAGATGAAAAACTGTTTTTT. The chain has TRBV5-1 and TRBJ1-4; 7 bases are shared with TRBD1. CDR1 is SGHRS, CDR2 YFSETQ, per germline. Unmatched junction bases numbered 5, after V lost 0 bases and J lost 6 bases. The CDR3 runs 15 residues.

The chain links TRBV29-1 to TRBJ1-4; weak D call: TRBD1 (5 bases). Per the germline V gene, CDR1 is SQVTM and CDR2 is ANQGSEA. This CDR3 has 15 amino acids. V lost 0 bases and J lost 5, with 13 bases in between. CDR3 amino acids: CSVEDEGSYNEKLFF. CDR3 in DNA: TGCAGCGTTGAAGATGAGGGGAGTTACAATGAAAAACTGTTTTTT.